The 19 T cell receptor beta chains in this list originate from one sample, sequenced in a study of shared clonotypes between healthy human individuals. TCRdb's table, derived via immunoSEQ multiplex PCR, lists solely in-frame clones and lacks some. The sample lists around 1.1 million clones; about four fifths were seen once. The sample was memory CD4+ T cells from PBMCs. Subset described: CD45RA-negative fraction. Receptors were obtained from a man younger than 35 in good health. Some clones in this sample may be carry-over from other donors' samples.

The chain links TRBV27 to TRBJ1-4; no definite D call. Trimming shortened V by 6 bases and J by 8 bases, and 16 bases separated the two germline ends. The CDR3 is 14 amino acids. CDR1 MNHEY and CDR2 SMNVEV come from the germline V gene (reference sequence). The DNA of the CDR3 is TGTGCCAGCAGAATGAACGGAGTCCGGGAAAAACTGTTTTTT. Protein sequence: CASRMNGVREKLFF.

This clone was counted only a few times. The chain combines TRBV7-3 with TRBJ2-2, with D hard to call. V lost 5 bases and J lost 9, with 16 bases in between. Germline CDR1 SGHTA, CDR2 FQGTGA. This CDR3 contains 14 residues. CDR3 protein: CASSTNPSDRELFF. DNA for the CDR3: TGTGCCAGCAGCACCAACCCAAGTGACCGGGAGCTGTTTTTT. The full variable domain, with the rest looked up from reference TRBV7-3 and TRBJ2-2, is GAGVSQTPSNKVTEKGKYVELRCDPISGHTALYWYRQSLGQGPEFLIYFQGTGAADDSGLPNDRFFAVRPEGSVSTLKIQRTERGDSAVYLCASSTNPSDRELFFGEGSRLTVL.

The chain joins TRBV28 to TRBJ2-7; 11 positions match TRBD2. V shed 7 bases and J 5 bases; nucleotides not matched to a gene: 4. This CDR3 spans 13 amino acids. Germline lookup yields CDR1 MDHEN and CDR2 SYDVKM. The CDR3 here is CASILAGGHEQYF. The CDR3 DNA follows: TGTGCCAGCATCCTAGCGGGAGGTCACGAGCAGTACTTC. Full variable domain (missing parts from reference TRBV28 and TRBJ2-7): DVKVTQSSRYLVKRTGEKVFLECVQDMDHENMFWYRQDPGLGLRLIYFSYDVKMKEKGDIPEGYSVSREKKERFSLILESASTNQTSMYLCASILAGGHEQYFGPGTRLTVT.

This chain links TRBV7-3 with TRBJ2-1; D is undetermined. The CDR3 is made up of 13 amino acids. Germline loops: CDR1 SGHTA, CDR2 FQGTGA. V was cut by 2 bases and J by 5 bases, with 7 bases left in between. The CDR3 spells CASSLGNHNEQFF. CDR3 nucleotide sequence: TGTGCCAGCAGCTTAGGGAACCACAATGAGCAGTTCTTC.

This rearrangement joins TRBV30 to TRBJ2-7; D unresolved. The V gene lost 0 bases and the J gene lost 0 bases, with 3 bases spanning the gap. The CDR3 runs 12 residues. Germline-derived CDR1 and CDR2 are GTSNPN and SVGIG (reference sequence). CDR3 amino acids: CAWSVISYEQYF. In DNA, the CDR3 is TGTGCCTGGAGTGTTATCTCCTACGAGCAGTACTTC.

In this sample, this clone turned up once. The V call is TRBV10-2, the J call TRBJ2-1; 11 bases align to TRBD2. Germline V gives CDR1 WSHSY, CDR2 SAAADI. J lost 6 bases, V lost 6 bases, and 4 bases had no gene match. This CDR3 has 14 amino acids. CDR3 DNA sequence: TGCGCCAGCAGGAGAGGGACTAGCGGCAATGAGCAGTTCTTC. It specifies CASRRGTSGNEQFF.

Remarks on this clone: Its ends do not fully match the called genes, so a read error is possible. V gene TRBV27 combines with J gene TRBJ2-5; TRBD2 agrees at 7 bases. Germline lookup yields CDR1 MNHEY and CDR2 SMNVEV (reference sequence). The CDR3 runs 13 residues. In DNA, the CDR3 is TGTGCCACCCGAAAGCGGGATCAAGAGGCCCAGTACTTC. Translated: CATRKRDQEAQYF.

The rearrangement links TRBV27 to TRBJ1-5; D perhaps matches TRBD1 (5 bases). The CDR3 loop spans 14 amino acids. In germline, CDR1 is MNHEY, CDR2 SMNVEV (reference sequence). Trimming removed 8 bases at V and 2 bases at J, with 13 bases between. The CDR3 DNA follows: TGTGCCAGCTCCCCCCAGGGTGGCAATCAGCCCCAGCATTTT. It specifies CASSPQGGNQPQHF.

The chain is built from TRBV27 and TRBJ2-5; D remains unclear. V was shortened by 4 bases and J by 4 bases, with 13 bases between the two germline ends. The germline V gene has CDR1 MNHEY and CDR2 SMNVEV (reference sequence). The CDR3 extends over 14 amino acids. This CDR3 is CASSSMVGLETQYF. Written as DNA, the CDR3 is TGTGCCAGCAGTTCCATGGTTGGCTTAGAGACCCAGTACTTC.

This clone was seen a few times. The identical CDR3 is also encoded by other nucleotide sequences in the sample. This chain links TRBV6-5 with TRBJ2-7, with 10 nucleotides matching TRBD1. Trimming took 2 bases from V and 3 from J; bases not matched to a gene: 4. Germline CDR1 MNHEY, CDR2 SVGAGI. The CDR3 covers 15 residues. The CDR3 region has the DNA TGTGCCAGCAGTTACCGGGACAGGGGAGGCTACGAGCAGTACTTC. This sequence encodes CASSYRDRGGYEQYF.

In its sample, this clone was seen a few times. This sequence joins TRBV11-2 and TRBJ1-1; D is perhaps TRBD1 (6 bases). V was cut by 5 bases and J by 4 bases, with 14 bases left in between. Germline V CDR1 and CDR2: SGHAT, FQNNGV. This CDR3 contains 14 residues. Here the CDR3 DNA reads TGTGCCAGCAGCACCCGGATAGGGGGCACTGAAGCTTTCTTT. Its translation: CASSTRIGGTEAFF. Full variable domain (outside the CDR3, taken from reference TRBV11-2 and TRBJ1-1): EAGVAQSPRYKIIEKRQSVAFWCNPISGHATLYWYQQILGQGPKLLIQFQNNGVVDDSQLPKDRFSAERLKGVDSTLKIQPAKLEDSAVYLCASSTRIGGTEAFFGQGTRLTVV.

The chain couples TRBV5-1 to TRBJ1-1, with 7 positions matching TRBD1. J gave up 4 bases and V 5 bases, and 5 bases lay outside the gene matches. The CDR3 totals 13 residues. Germline CDR1 reads SGHRS; CDR2 reads YFSETQ. CDR3 bases: TGCGCCAGCAGGGCACAGGGGAGCACTGAAGCTTTCTTT. Translated: CASRAQGSTEAFF.

The CDR3 spells CASSGLAGVAYEQYF. The CDR3 DNA reads as TGTGCCAGCAGCGGTCTAGCGGGAGTTGCCTACGAGCAGTACTTC. The chain recombines TRBV5-6 with TRBJ2-7; 10 bases are a match to TRBD2. This CDR3 region has 15 residues. The ends lost 4 bases at V and 2 bases at J; junction bases unmatched: 6. The germline V gene encodes CDR1 SGHDT and CDR2 YYEEEE.

The rearrangement links TRBV15 to TRBJ2-2; D is uncertain. CDR1 is LNHNV and CDR2 is YYDKDF in the germline V gene (reference sequence). CDR3 length equals 16 residues. V dropped 0 bases and J dropped 6 bases, with 14 bases sitting between them. The chain's CDR3 is CATSRDVSSRPGELFF. Here the CDR3 DNA reads TGTGCCACCAGCAGAGATGTGTCGTCTCGGCCCGGGGAGCTGTTTTTT.

The gene calls are TRBV27 and TRBJ1-1; D unclear. This CDR3 contains 14 residues. CDR1 is MNHEY and CDR2 is SMNVEV in the germline V gene (reference sequence). V was cut by 5 bases and J by 5 bases, with 15 bases left in between. This CDR3 reads CASSPRWSPTEAFF. DNA for the CDR3: TGTGCCAGCAGTCCCAGGTGGTCACCTACTGAAGCTTTCTTT.

This rearrangement joins TRBV28 to TRBJ2-7; TRBD2 might be the D (5 bases). Germline V gene data show CDR1 as MDHEN and CDR2 as SYDVKM. Trimming shortened V by 6 bases and J by 2 bases, and 17 bases separated the two germline ends. The CDR3 contains 15 residues. The CDR3: CASSSSGLAPYEQYF. CDR3 DNA sequence: TGTGCCAGCAGCTCCTCGGGTCTAGCACCCTACGAGCAGTACTTC.

Points on this clone: A read error may be the cause here, since a much bigger clone is one base away. This sequence joins TRBV9 and TRBJ2-1; D may be TRBD2 (6 bases). Germline CDR1 is SGDLS and CDR2 is YYNGEE. Trimming removed 6 bases from V and 2 bases from J, with 15 bases in between. The CDR3 runs 15 residues. CDR3 sequence (DNA): TGTGCCAGCACTCTGGACGGGAGTGCCTACAATGAGCAGTTCTTC. Amino acids: CASTLDGSAYNEQFF.

The chain uses TRBV29-1 and TRBJ2-2, with 7 bases aligning to TRBD1. V shed 5 bases and J 6 bases; nucleotides not matched to a gene: 6. The CDR3 length is 13 residues. CDR1 and CDR2 from the germline V gene are SQVTM and ANQGSEA. The CDR3, as DNA: TGCAGCGTTAAGACAGGGCAATCCGGGGAGCTGTTTTTT. The encoded protein is CSVKTGQSGELFF.

This chain joins TRBV5-4 and TRBJ1-4; TRBD1 matches 7 bases. The J segment lost 7 bases and the V segment lost 1 base, leaving 4 bases of the junction unmatched. This CDR3 contains 14 residues. The germline CDR1 and CDR2 sequences are SGHNT and YYREEE (reference sequence). The CDR3 DNA is TGTGCCAGCAGCTTGAGAGGGGGCGGTGAAAAACTGTTTTTT. It translates to CASSLRGGGEKLFF.